This paragraph covers one TCR beta chain sequence. This clone was seen a single time. Its target antigen remains unknown. Base qualities are not at hand, and no much larger clone is one base apart. This specimen belongs to a study of cytomegalovirus exposure and HLA in healthy donors (dated by TCRdb to the late 2010s). About the study as a whole: An earlier analysis of several hundred of the donors reported approximately 290 Gb of sequence data and 100 million to 130 million unique TCR beta sequences from 150 million to 200 million T cells. About 310 gigabases of sequencing data and 80 million or so unique TCR sequences were included in an early release covering around 650 HLA-typed donors. Among the roughly 390 genotyped donors, around 81% belonged to the genetic ancestry cluster associated with self-reported Caucasian donors. The aim of the study was to test whether cataloging public T cell receptors could identify signatures of past pathogen exposure. The study profiled the T cell repertoires of 666 subjects by immunosequencing and related them to cytomegalovirus serostatus. In addition to the first cohort of 666 subjects, a separate validation cohort of 120 different subjects was used. To predict cytomegalovirus infection status, the study brought together high-throughput TCR immunosequencing, statistical association of individual TCRs with disease status, and machine learning. A later analysis re-examined previously published TCR beta repertoires from several hundred donors and added high-resolution HLA genotyping to investigate patterns of TCR occurrence. In the later analysis, no new phenotypic data were used to find candidate immune exposures; instead, reliance was placed on TCR beta sequences and their occurrence across donors. An earlier analysis of several hundred of the donors used high-throughput TCR beta sequencing to judge whether each TCR beta V gene segment behaved as functional or pseudogenic. Donor age, sex, ethnicity and CMV serostatus were compiled alongside the repertoire data. Genome-wide SNP genotypes for about 60% of the roughly 700 donors were used in a later genetic analysis, which treated that subset as a discovery cohort. Every discovery cohort repertoire had been produced on one sequencing platform. HLA typing included class I and class II loci at four-digit resolution. The number of typed donors differed by locus: about 620-630 for A, B, C, DRB1 and DQB1; approximately 520 for DQA1; fewer than 610 for DPA1; and roughly 450 for DPB1. Because of strong linkage in the cohort, roughly 5 DR-DQ haplotypes were treated as single units for association and clustering. Across 398 genotyped donors of the cohort, an average of about 200,000 unique TCR beta nucleotide sequences per donor were sequenced, and roughly 20% of those sequences were non-productive.

The cohort consisted of 670 or so healthy bone marrow donors. All cohort members were sampled while nominally healthy, although unrecorded immune exposures were likely present. The donor was CMV seronegative and belonged to the group of around 400 seronegative cohort members. Every donor gave a peripheral blood sample, and the peripheral blood mononuclear cells from that sample were used for TCR beta sequencing. The Qiagen DNeasy Blood Extraction Kit was used to extract genomic DNA from the blood cell samples. The library was produced with the immunoSEQ multiplex PCR assay. For the multiplex PCR, a mixture combining 60 forward primers for TCR Vbeta segments and 13 reverse primers for TCR Jbeta segments was used. The CDR3 region of rearranged TCR beta genes was amplified from genomic DNA with a multiplex PCR assay. On the Illumina HiSeq System, the amplified TCR beta libraries were sequenced as 87-base-pair reads. Concerning the study's data processing: In a later analysis, 80 million or so unique TCR beta chains were counted across the 690 or so repertoires, and about 9.9 million of these chains were shared by at least two donors. A nearest-neighbor algorithm error-corrected the raw reads and collapsed the reads into unique sequences, merging closely related sequences to remove PCR and sequencing errors. CDR3 sequences were aligned to IMGT reference sequences to assign V, D and J gene segments. For a sequence to be retained, at least a six-nucleotide match to both a V gene segment and a J gene segment was required. Rearrangements were called productive when the CDR3 lacked stop codons and stayed in frame with V and J; all others were non-productive. CDR3 was defined according to IMGT convention as the region running from the second conserved V-encoded cysteine to the conserved J-encoded phenylalanine. In an earlier analysis of more than 550 of the donors, sequences lacking an unambiguous match to a single V gene segment were excluded. An earlier analysis of 587 of the donors classified V segments as functional when productive rearrangements were above 56.7% and as segregating when the standard deviation between donors was above 5%. A statistical classification framework was built to diagnose cytomegalovirus status from the catalog of TCR beta chain sequences. A later analysis assigned V and J genes by comparing TCR nucleotide sequences with IMGT/GENE-DB human TR gene sequences. A later analysis assigned CDR3 sequences and most-parsimonious VDJ recombination scenarios with the TCRdist pipeline. A later analysis defined each TCR beta chain by its CDR3 amino acid sequence plus V-gene family, and excluded reads lacking a unique V-gene family. In a later analysis, fewer than 600 highly shared, low-generation-probability nucleotide sequences were removed to address suspected cross-contamination and a sequencing artifact. A later analysis calculated a clonal expansion index for each public chain from normalized within-repertoire ranks of inferred template counts. Generation probabilities in a later analysis came from a VDJ recombination model fitted to out-of-frame rearrangements, and those results were checked against IGoR. In a later analysis, hypergeometric tests were used to score TCR-TCR, TCR-HLA and TCR-CMV co-occurrence, with a repertoire-size bias correction applied to TCR pairs. A later analysis estimated false discovery rates by permuting HLA or CMV assignments 20 times. In a later analysis, co-occurring TCRs were grouped using DBSCAN, with TCRdist sequence similarity added in when clustering inside HLA-allele-positive subsets. For co-occurrence clustering, repertoires with fewer than 30,000 or more than 120,000 public chains were excluded, along with roughly 5 repertoires with anomalous nucleotide sharing. The source is immuneACCESS, and TCRdb retained only in-frame sequences with V and J called. Part of the clones is not carried over; for the studies checked, unresolved V genes explain less than half of this, and the remainder is unexplained. Clonal size and the V and J genes are those of that table, whereas D and trimming came from the DNA. The sample has fewer than 200,000 clones on record, approximately 70% of them singletons. Approximately 1.8% of the sample belongs to the ten largest clones.

What the research found in general, with its limitations: The presence/absence analyses assumed that sequencing depth was roughly uniform across donors, and that assumption may not be true. Three of the identified cytomegalovirus-associated TCR beta chains were confirmed in vitro to be specific for cytomegalovirus antigens. Because HLA typing was unavailable for some donors at each locus, only the typed subset was used in association tests. A later genetic analysis reported fewer N-insertions in productive TCRs among donors in an Asian-associated ancestry cluster than the roughly 640-donor mean. V-gene and J-gene trimming of TCR beta chains was associated with a missense DCLRE1C variant in a later genetic analysis, and the association was replicated in an independent cohort. Correlated functional status among segregating V segments might reflect linkage disequilibrium, but an unknown experimental factor could not be ruled out. Most TCR sequences were seen in very few donors, while some public TCRs were found in many individuals. At a false discovery rate of 0.05, a later analysis linked about 17,000 TCR beta sequences to specific HLA alleles. In both the original and validation cohorts, the classifier was reported to diagnose cytomegalovirus status with high specificity and sensitivity. For the cohort, immune exposure information was limited to CMV serostatus. This cohort had only TCR beta chains sequenced, and the lack of alpha or paired-chain data limited which features could be detected. According to a later analysis, parvovirus B19, influenza, CMV and Epstein-Barr virus appeared linked to several top co-occurrence clusters. In a later analysis, the rate of TCR association differed among HLA loci, with DRB1 alleles having the most associated TCRs and HLA-C alleles having the fewest. The sequencing pipeline was judged likely to have produced a cluster of highly shared sequence variants as a technical artifact. When HLA alleles, especially DR and DQ, strongly co-occurred, TCR associations were difficult to assign to individual alleles. Broadly in line with IMGT annotations, most TCR beta V segments showed up in productive rearrangements about 87% or about 30% of the time in an earlier analysis of several hundred of the donors. A later analysis found that most CMV-associated TCR beta chains appeared HLA-restricted, with HLA associations seemingly driven largely by CMV exposure. About 15 rarely observed V segments, including chromosome 9 orphons, were excluded from the earlier analysis of just under 600 of the donors because counts were too low. A later analysis found that HLA-associated TCR beta chains were more clonally expanded and had lower generation probabilities than equally common non-associated chains. In the study, 150 to 200 TCR beta chains were listed as associated with cytomegalovirus. According to the authors, the approach could potentially be generalized to other disease states and immunological phenotypes. A further reported finding was that TCR beta sequences accurately predicted the HLA-A and HLA-B alleles for most subjects in the first cohort.

Material: PBMCs. The clonotype comes from a woman under 40 in good health and CMV-seronegative.

The DNA sequence is TGTGCCAGCGAGAGTAACTATGGCTACACCTTC. This yields the protein CASESNYGYTF. The V gene is TRBV28 and the J gene is TRBJ1-2, with no D gene named confidently. CDR1 is given as MDHEN and CDR2 as SYDVKM, both from the germline V gene. Counted from cysteine to phenylalanine, this CDR3 has 11 amino acids. The read is trimmed to its CDR3 DNA, 33 bases read in frame from base 1. Trimming takes 8 bases from V and 1 base from J, and the germline ends sit 5 bases apart.